This is a list of T cell receptor beta chains from one sample in a study of T cells after yellow fever vaccination. MiXCR, applied by TCRdb to the 5' RACE reads, yields one record per CDR3 protein. Here the sample spans 250,000 to 400,000 distinct CDR3 sequences, roughly 4.3% being singletons. The sample here was PBMCs, taken 5 days after the yellow fever booster vaccination. The source is a man aged 18 to 35 who received the YFV17D yellow fever vaccine. Both conserved end residues are part of each CDR3. The D gene is left open where the match is weak. Where a row states a size, it is once, few, many or the class of an expanded clone; other rows omit it.

abundance	d_gene	v_gene	j_gene	CDR3aa	CDR3nt
.	.	TRBV6-1	TRBJ1-5	CASSLRGFNQPQHF	TGTGCCAGCAGCCTACGGGGATTCAATCAGCCCCAGCATTTT
.	.	TRBV5-1	TRBJ1-2	CASSFGSKGDYGYTF	TGCGCCAGCAGCTTTGGATCTAAGGGTGACTATGGCTACACCTTC
few	.	TRBV20-1	TRBJ1-5	CSAPGGQPDNQPQHF	TGCAGTGCCCCCGGCGGGCAGCCCGACAATCAGCCCCAGCATTTT
few	.	TRBV20-1	TRBJ2-1	CSAMRVFPNEQFF	TGCAGTGCCATGAGGGTTTTCCCCAATGAGCAGTTCTTC
.	TRBD2	TRBV6-2/TRBV6-3	TRBJ2-1	CASSYSQGGEQFF	TGTGCCAGCAGTTACTCTCAGGGAGGGGAGCAGTTCTTC
many	.	TRBV7-9	TRBJ2-2	CASSWENTGELFF	TGTGCCAGCAGCTGGGAAAACACCGGGGAGCTGTTTTTT
.	.	TRBV7-2	TRBJ2-2	CASSSLTMNTGELFF	TGTGCCAGCAGCAGCCTTACGATGAACACCGGGGAGCTGTTTTTT
.	.	TRBV20-1	TRBJ1-2	CSAEVVYGYTF	TGCAGTGCTGAGGTCGTGTATGGCTACACCTTC
many	.	TRBV5-5	TRBJ2-5	CASVRQGGETQYF	TGTGCCAGCGTCAGACAGGGAGGAGAGACCCAGTACTTC
many	.	TRBV6-1	TRBJ1-5	CASRQLNQPQHF	TGTGCCAGCAGACAGCTTAATCAGCCCCAGCATTTT
.	.	TRBV7-2	TRBJ2-7	CASSLEPAGTISYEQYF	TGTGCCAGCAGCTTAGAACCGGCGGGGACAATCTCCTACGAGCAGTACTTC
many	.	TRBV7-6	TRBJ1-2	CASSPGQGPYGYTF	TGTGCCAGCAGCCCGGGGCAGGGTCCGTATGGCTACACCTTC
many	TRBD1	TRBV25-1	TRBJ1-2	CASSEMFRQGKVYTF	TGTGCCAGCAGTGAAATGTTTCGACAGGGAAAGGTCTACACCTTC
many	.	TRBV7-6	TRBJ2-2	CASSFQGSGELFF	TGTGCCAGCAGTTTCCAGGGTTCCGGGGAGCTGTTTTTT
many	.	TRBV15	TRBJ1-6	CATSIPNSPLHF	TGTGCCACCAGCATCCCAAATTCACCCCTCCACTTT
few	TRBD1	TRBV20-1	TRBJ2-3	CSASRDRSTDTQYF	TGCAGTGCTAGCCGGGACAGAAGCACAGATACGCAGTATTTT
.	.	TRBV7-6	TRBJ2-5	CASSFPGAGETQYF	TGTGCCAGCAGCTTTCCAGGGGCCGGGGAGACCCAGTACTTC
many	.	TRBV5-5	TRBJ2-3	CASISEAGAMYTQYF	TGTGCCAGCATCTCTGAGGCGGGGGCGATGTATACGCAGTATTTT
few	TRBD2	TRBV4-3	TRBJ2-2	CASSQDPSGGDTGELFF	TGCGCCAGCAGCCAAGATCCATCGGGGGGGGACACCGGGGAGCTGTTTTTT
.	.	TRBV20-1	TRBJ2-7	CSARTGPNYEQYF	TGCAGTGCTCGTACGGGGCCCAACTACGAGCAGTACTTC
many	TRBD2	TRBV27	TRBJ2-1	CASTALAGGYNEQFF	TGTGCCAGCACCGCTCTCGCGGGGGGCTACAATGAGCAGTTCTTC
few	TRBD1	TRBV10-3	TRBJ2-2	CAIRPGQGVTGELFF	TGTGCCATCCGACCGGGACAGGGTGTGACCGGGGAGCTGTTTTTT
many	TRBD2	TRBV7-2	TRBJ2-1	CASSFRTSLEEQFF	TGTGCCAGCAGCTTTCGGACTAGTCTAGAGGAGCAGTTCTTC
few	TRBD1	TRBV7-9	TRBJ2-3	CASNFGTGSADTQYF	TGTGCCAGCAACTTCGGGACAGGGTCGGCAGATACGCAGTATTTT
.	.	TRBV7-6	TRBJ2-5	CASSRRAGVETQYF	TGTGCCAGCAGCAGGCGGGCTGGGGTGGAGACCCAGTACTTC
.	.	TRBV5-4	TRBJ2-7	CASSLVEKESYEQYF	TGTGCCAGCAGCTTGGTGGAGAAGGAGAGCTACGAGCAGTACTTC